This T cell receptor (beta chain) was recorded in a study of T-cell memory formation after mild COVID-19. The overall study: There were largely donor-specific TCR clusters. Overall study findings and caveats: CD4+ clones that contracted lay mainly in CM and EM; CD8+ ones lay in EMRA. There was a balanced CD4/CD8 profile in clones contracting day 15 to 85, and later expanders leaned CD4+.

TCRdb redid the calling of the 5' RACE reads with MiXCR, one entry per CDR3 protein. The sample records roughly 600,000 distinct CDR3 sequences, 18% being singletons. On this clonotype itself: As yet, its antigen is unknown.

The CDR3 extends over 14 amino acids. Trimming shortened V by 1 base and J by 3 bases, and 9 bases separated the two germline ends. Germline V gene lookup returns CDR1 DFQATT and CDR2 SNEGSKA (reference sequence). Sequencing input: PBMCs or a T cell subset sorted from them (not recorded which). The genes are TRBV20-1 and TRBJ1-4; a possible D gene is TRBD1 (5 bases). The receptor was derived from an adult woman who had mild COVID-19 (a few samples of this study predate the infection). Cell type and time point are not known. The CDR3 region is CSARVVRANEKLFF. The CDR3 nucleotides read TGCAGTGCTAGAGTAGTCAGGGCTAATGAAAAACTGTTTTTT.